These 5 T cell receptor beta chains share one sample of origin, sequenced in a study of OX40 agonist ivuxolimab in advanced cancers. TCRdb keeps only in-frame clones here, not all; method: immunoSEQ multiplex PCR. Here the sample spans about 71,000 clones, about 94% being singletons. Here the sequenced sample was CD4+ or CD8+ T cells sorted from blood, taken in a trial of the OX40 agonist ivuxolimab. The receptors stem from an adult with an advanced solid tumor such as melanoma, head and neck, liver or kidney cancer.

CDR3 amino acids: CASSEDSPPTQYF. The CDR3 nucleotides are TGTGCCAGCAGTGAGGACAGCCCGCCGACCCAGTACTTC. The rearrangement links TRBV2 to TRBJ2-5; D possibly corresponds to TRBD1 (6 bases). Germline V gives CDR1 SNHLY, CDR2 FYNNEI. The CDR3 covers 13 residues. Trimming shortened V by 3 bases and J by 7 bases, and 12 bases separated the two germline ends.

The CDR3 here is CASSPFSPSTGELFF. Written as DNA, the CDR3 is TGTGCCAGCAGTCCCTTCTCGCCGTCCACCGGGGAGCTGTTTTTT. The J gene is TRBJ2-2, the V gene TRBV28, with no clear D. Germline lookup yields CDR1 MDHEN and CDR2 SYDVKM. V lost 5 bases and J lost 4, with 14 bases in between. CDR3 length: 15 residues.

This clone occurred once. This sequence joins TRBV5-1 and TRBJ2-7; D perhaps matches TRBD1 (6 bases). Between the trimmed V and J ends, which lost 2 bases and 0 bases, there was a span of 12 bases. Looked up from germline, CDR1 is SGHRS and CDR2 is YFSETQ. CDR3 length: 15 amino acids. The CDR3 DNA reads as TGCGCCAGCAGCTTTCTTCGGGACAACTCCTACGAGCAGTACTTC. It codes for CASSFLRDNSYEQYF.

For this clone: Other DNA sequences of this sample code for an identical CDR3. The chain links TRBV6-5 to TRBJ2-7; 7 nucleotides line up with TRBD1. CDR3 size: 14 residues. V lost 2 bases to trimming and J lost 4 bases; unmatched junction nucleotides: 5. Looked up from germline, CDR1 is MNHEY and CDR2 is SVGAGI. CDR3 loop: CASSYSGDSYEQYF. The DNA of the CDR3 is TGTGCCAGCAGTTACAGTGGGGACAGTTACGAGCAGTACTTC.

The chain is built from TRBV7-9 and TRBJ2-1; D is ambiguous. Trimming stripped 1 base from V and 8 bases from J, with 18 bases between. The CDR3 runs to 16 residues. Germline CDR1 is SEHNR and CDR2 is FQNEAQ (reference sequence). The DNA of the CDR3 is TGTGCCAGCAGCTTAGAATGGCGGCTGGGTAGAGATGAGCAGTTCTTC. Its protein product is CASSLEWRLGRDEQFF.